This T cell receptor beta chain was recovered during a study of cytomegalovirus exposure and HLA in healthy donors. V lost 6 bases, J lost 5 bases, and 9 bases stayed unmatched. Germline CDR1 and CDR2: MNHEY and SVGAGI. The CDR3 length is 14 residues. 13 Jbeta primers and 60 Vbeta primers were used for the PCR. The data were produced by immunoSEQ multiplex PCR, yet TCRdb's version contains in-frame clones alone and is incomplete. The sample lists about 190,000 clones, more than 80% seen once, with 0.65% to 0.75% in the top ten. General study points: An analysis was carried out later, and it reportedly showed fewer N-insertions in an Asian-associated ancestry cluster than the roughly 700-donor mean. CMV serostatus was the only immune exposure information that was available. Equally common other TCR beta chains were less clonally expanded than HLA-associated ones, a later analysis found. When analyzed later, a missense DCLRE1C variant was found to be linked to TCR beta V- and J-gene trimming.

Notes on this clone: The target antigen is unknown.

V usage is TRBV6-5 and J usage is TRBJ2-7; 8 bases are shared with TRBD1. This clonotype originated in a boy younger than 18 in good health and CMV-seronegative. The sequenced sample consisted of PBMCs. In DNA, the CDR3 is TGTGCCAGCAGCCGAGGACAGGGTGACGACGAGCAGTACTTC. Translating gives CASSRGQGDDEQYF.